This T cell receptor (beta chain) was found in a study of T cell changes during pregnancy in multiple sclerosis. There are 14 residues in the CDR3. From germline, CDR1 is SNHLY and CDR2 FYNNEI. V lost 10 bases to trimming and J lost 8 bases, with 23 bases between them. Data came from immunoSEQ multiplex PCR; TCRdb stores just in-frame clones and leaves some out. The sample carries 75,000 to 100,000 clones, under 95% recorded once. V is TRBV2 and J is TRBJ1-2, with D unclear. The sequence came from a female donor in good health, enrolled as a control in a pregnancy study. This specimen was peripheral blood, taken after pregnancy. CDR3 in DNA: TGTGCCATGACCCGGGAAGACACCTGGGAGGGCTACACCTTC. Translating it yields CAMTREDTWEGYTF.